Listed below are T cell receptor beta chains from one sample, sequenced in a study of shared clonotypes between healthy human individuals. Some clones are missing from TCRdb's copy, which holds only in-frame ones; the method was immunoSEQ multiplex PCR. The sample contains some 2.1 million clones, approximately 94% of which appear only once. The specimen was naive CD8+ T cells sorted from blood. Source of these receptors: a man between 18 and 29 years old in good health. CDR3s include the opening cysteine and the closing phenylalanine or tryptophan. The order of the fields is V gene, CDR3 length, J gene, D gene, clone size, CDR3 protein, CDR3 DNA. D genes are given only for firm matches. Where a row states a size, it is once, few, many or the class of an expanded clone; other rows omit it.

>TRBV9|15|TRBJ2-7|.|.
CASSVEDFTWDEQYF
TGTGCCAGCAGCGTAGAAGACTTCACTTGGGACGAGCAGTACTTC
>TRBV30|14|TRBJ2-7|TRBD1|.
CAWSTGTGSHEQYF
TGTGCCTGGAGTACCGGGACAGGGTCACACGAGCAGTACTTC
>TRBV5-4|15|TRBJ1-1|.|.
CASSISGAPWTEAFF
TGTGCCAGCAGCATTTCAGGGGCGCCTTGGACTGAAGCTTTCTTT
>TRBV19|13|TRBJ2-7|.|.
CASSIPDSYEQYF
TGTGCCAGTAGTATTCCGGATTCCTACGAGCAGTACTTC
>TRBV27|16|TRBJ2-1|TRBD1|.
CASTPSTGEVTYYLLF
TGTGCCAGCACACCATCGACAGGGGAGGTTACTTACTATCTCCTCTTC
>TRBV6-6|13|TRBJ2-7|.|once
CASSYQYSYEQYF
TGTGCCAGCAGTTATCAGTACTCCTACGAGCAGTACTTC
>TRBV6-1|16|TRBJ2-3|.|.
CASSESHYTSTDTQYF
TGTGCCAGCAGTGAATCCCACTACACTAGCACAGATACGCAGTATTTT
>TRBV5-6|15|TRBJ1-5|.|.
CASSLDRYSNQPQHF
TGTGCCAGCAGCTTGGACAGATATAGCAATCAGCCCCAGCATTTT
>TRBV6-5|15|TRBJ2-7|.|.
CASSNPRQGRLEQYF
TGTGCCAGCAGCAACCCCCGGCAGGGTAGACTCGAGCAGTACTTC
>TRBV27|13|TRBJ2-7|TRBD2|.
CASGEGSSYEQYF
TGTGCCAGCGGGGAGGGAAGCTCCTACGAGCAGTACTTC
>TRBV4-1|15|TRBJ2-7|TRBD2|.
CASSRTSGRAYEQYF
TGCGCCAGCAGCCGGACTAGCGGGAGGGCCTACGAGCAGTACTTC
>TRBV4-3|14|TRBJ2-7|.|.
CASSQDLGSYEQYF
TGCGCCAGCAGCCAAGATCTGGGTTCCTACGAGCAGTACTTC
>TRBV11-2|14|TRBJ2-5|.|.
CASSLMTRGETQYF
TGTGCCAGCAGCTTAATGACTAGGGGGGAGACCCAGTACTTC
>TRBV11-2|15|TRBJ1-6|.|.
CASSIRTDYNSPLHF
TGTGCCAGCAGCATAAGGACCGACTATAATTCACCCCTCCACTTT
>TRBV29-1|13|TRBJ2-1|TRBD2|.
CSAWTSEYNEQFF
TGCAGCGCCTGGACTAGCGAGTACAATGAGCAGTTCTTC
>TRBV2|14|TRBJ2-5|TRBD2|.
CASSVAGYQETQYF
TGTGCCAGCAGTGTAGCGGGTTATCAAGAGACCCAGTACTTC
>TRBV10-3|15|TRBJ2-3|.|.
CAISEPGESTDTQYF
TGTGCCATCAGTGAACCCGGAGAGAGCACAGATACGCAGTATTTT
>TRBV4-1|14|TRBJ2-7|TRBD1|.
CASSHAGTGGEQYF
TGCGCCAGCAGCCATGCCGGGACAGGGGGCGAGCAGTACTTC
>TRBV27|15|TRBJ1-1|.|.
CASSFFGDPSTEAFF
TGTGCCAGCAGTTTTTTCGGGGACCCGAGCACTGAAGCTTTCTTT
>TRBV7-9|15|TRBJ1-4|TRBD1|.
CASSLLGQPNEKLFF
TGTGCCAGCAGCTTATTGGGACAGCCTAATGAAAAACTGTTTTTT
>TRBV27|14|TRBJ2-7|TRBD2|.
CASGTGGPSYEQYF
TGTGCCTCGGGTACGGGGGGGCCATCCTACGAGCAGTACTTC
>TRBV5-1|19|TRBJ2-1|TRBD2|.
CASSLEFFVVAGSYNEQFF
TGCGCCAGCAGCTTGGAGTTCTTTGTCGTAGCGGGGAGCTACAATGAGCAGTTCTTC
>TRBV28|17|TRBJ2-3|TRBD2|.
CASSPGLAGALTDTQYF
TGTGCCAGCAGTCCAGGACTAGCGGGGGCCCTCACAGATACGCAGTATTTT
>TRBV7-8|16|TRBJ2-1|TRBD2|.
CASSPPRLAGDNEQFF
TGTGCCAGCAGCCCACCTCGGCTAGCGGGGGACAATGAGCAGTTCTTC
>TRBV11-2|10|TRBJ2-7|.|.
CASSLYEQYF
TGTGCCAGCAGCTTATACGAGCAGTACTTC
>TRBV14|15|TRBJ2-7|TRBD1|.
CASSQMTGAVYEQYF
TGTGCCAGCAGCCAGATGACAGGGGCGGTCTACGAGCAGTACTTC
>TRBV7-8|16|TRBJ2-7|TRBD1|.
CASSLPARGQAYEQYF
TGTGCCAGCAGCTTACCGGCCCGGGGACAGGCCTACGAGCAGTACTTC
>TRBV7-9|14|TRBJ2-7|TRBD2|.
CASSLIAGDDEQYF
TGTGCCAGCAGCCTCATAGCGGGAGATGACGAGCAGTACTTC
>TRBV7-2|13|TRBJ2-7|.|.
CASSLGRYYEQYF
TGTGCCAGCAGCTTAGGACGTTACTACGAGCAGTACTTC
>TRBV4-1|17|TRBJ1-5|.|.
CASSQDPGLGSNQPQHF
TGCGCCAGCAGCCAAGATCCGGGGTTGGGGAGCAATCAGCCCCAGCATTTT
>TRBV5-1|14|TRBJ2-7|TRBD2|.
CASSLEGLAREQYF
TGCGCCAGCAGCTTGGAGGGACTAGCGAGGGAGCAGTACTTC
>TRBV30|12|TRBJ2-7|.|.
CAWRGVAPGLYF
TGTGCCTGGAGGGGGGTTGCGCCAGGTTTGTACTTC
>TRBV28|17|TRBJ2-1|TRBD2|.
CASTPSGGGPSYNEQFF
TGTGCCAGCACCCCCTCGGGCGGGGGGCCCTCCTACAATGAGCAGTTCTTC
>TRBV5-1|15|TRBJ1-1|.|.
CASSLTGTMNTEAFF
TGCGCCAGCAGCTTGACAGGTACAATGAACACTGAAGCTTTCTTT
>TRBV5-1|18|TRBJ2-1|TRBD2|.
CASSLAPSGGLTYNEQFF
TGCGCCAGCAGCTTGGCGCCTAGCGGGGGCCTAACCTACAATGAGCAGTTCTTC
>TRBV9|15|TRBJ2-3|TRBD2|.
CASSVGSGRADTQYF
TGTGCCAGCAGCGTAGGAAGCGGGAGGGCAGATACGCAGTATTTT
>TRBV10-1|16|TRBJ2-1|TRBD1|.
CASSEFRTGTGNEQFF
TGCGCCAGCAGTGAGTTTCGGACAGGGACGGGGAATGAGCAGTTCTTC
>TRBV11-3|13|TRBJ2-2|.|.
CASSYTGFGELFF
TGTGCCAGCAGTTACACAGGGTTCGGGGAGCTGTTTTTT
>TRBV5-6|15|TRBJ2-1|.|.
CASSTPRSSYNEQFF
TGTGCCAGCAGCACTCCCAGGAGCTCCTACAATGAGCAGTTCTTC
>TRBV28|15|TRBJ1-2|TRBD1|.
CASSLGVPGGYGYTF
TGTGCCAGCAGTCTGGGAGTCCCAGGGGGATATGGCTACACCTTC
>TRBV5-1|17|TRBJ2-1|TRBD2|.
CASSNWRWTSGSDEQFF
TGCGCCAGCAGCAATTGGCGCTGGACTAGCGGGAGTGATGAGCAGTTCTTC
>TRBV6-7|20|TRBJ2-7|.|.
CASSYSGGTGQTGGGYEQYF
TGTGCCAGCAGTTACTCTGGCGGGACGGGCCAAACTGGAGGGGGCTACGAGCAGTACTTC
>TRBV4-1|13|TRBJ2-2|.|.
CASSQETAGELFF
TGCGCCAGCAGCCAAGAGACTGCCGGGGAGCTGTTTTTT
>TRBV4-1|18|TRBJ2-6|.|.
CASSQDHRIAAGANVLTF
TGCGCCAGCAGCCAAGATCACCGAATAGCGGCGGGGGCCAACGTCCTGACTTTC
>TRBV13|14|TRBJ2-5|.|.
CASSLSGLQETQYF
TGTGCCAGCAGCTTATCGGGGCTCCAAGAGACCCAGTACTTC
>TRBV15|15|TRBJ2-5|.|once
CATRPAEQEGETQYF
TGTGCCACCCGACCGGCAGAACAAGAAGGAGAGACCCAGTACTTC
>TRBV7-6|15|TRBJ2-5|.|once
CASSLVAGSGETQYF
TGTGCCAGCAGCTTAGTTGCAGGGTCGGGGGAGACCCAGTACTTC
>TRBV10-2|16|TRBJ2-5|TRBD2|.
CASSDGGLAGQETQYF
TGCGCCAGCAGTGACGGGGGGCTAGCGGGTCAAGAGACCCAGTACTTC
>TRBV6-6|14|TRBJ2-7|.|.
CASSPTQSSYEQYF
TGTGCCAGCAGCCCAACGCAGAGCTCCTACGAGCAGTACTTC
>TRBV5-6|14|TRBJ2-7|.|once
CASSFRTGSDEQYF
TGTGCCAGCAGTTTCAGGACGGGGAGCGACGAGCAGTACTTC
>TRBV9|13|TRBJ2-1|.|.
CASSEGGFDEQFF
TGTGCCAGCAGCGAGGGGGGCTTTGATGAGCAGTTCTTC